These T cell receptor beta chains were read from a single sample in a study of blood T cell repertoires in COVID-19. Assay: immunoSEQ multiplex PCR; the TCRdb copy retains only in-frame clones and omits some. In the table there are 200,000 to 300,000 clones, around 90% of which are singletons. Material: peripheral blood. These TCRs come from a man aged 30 to 39 with COVID-19, enrolled during active disease. Each CDR3 is given with its conserved first and last residue. The order of the fields is D gene, clone size, CDR3 length, J gene, V gene, CDR3 DNA, CDR3 protein. A D gene is named only where the DNA matches it firmly. Rows may omit the clone size; those that give it use once, few, many or a size class.

D: .
size: .
length: 13
J: TRBJ2-7
V: TRBV6-5
DNA: TGTGCCAGCAGTTACTCCCAGGGGTGGGAGCAGTACTTC
CDR3: CASSYSQGWEQYF

D: TRBD1
size: few
length: 15
J: TRBJ2-7
V: TRBV30
DNA: TGTGCTTCGTCCCGACGGACAGGGGAATTTTACGAGCAGTACTTC
CDR3: CASSRRTGEFYEQYF

D: TRBD1
size: .
length: 16
J: TRBJ1-1
V: TRBV7-3
DNA: TGTGCCAGCAGCTTAACTGGCTACAGGGGGAGGACTGAAGCTTTCTTT
CDR3: CASSLTGYRGRTEAFF

D: TRBD1
size: .
length: 15
J: TRBJ1-6
V: TRBV10-3
DNA: TGTGCCATCAGTGAGTTGGGACAGCAAAATTCACCCCTCCACTTT
CDR3: CAISELGQQNSPLHF

D: .
size: .
length: 15
J: TRBJ1-4
V: TRBV3-1/TRBV3-2
DNA: TGTGCCAGCAGCCAAGATAGGGGGTTTAATGAAAAACTGTTTTTT
CDR3: CASSQDRGFNEKLFF

D: .
size: few
length: 16
J: TRBJ1-4
V: TRBV4-1
DNA: TGCGCCAGCAGCCAAGATTTTCCGGGGGCTAATGAAAAACTGTTTTTT
CDR3: CASSQDFPGANEKLFF

D: TRBD2
size: .
length: 16
J: TRBJ2-2
V: TRBV5-1
DNA: TGCGCCAGCAGCTTGGGCGGGGGGGCCCACACCGGGGAGCTGTTTTTT
CDR3: CASSLGGGAHTGELFF

D: TRBD2
size: once
length: 15
J: TRBJ2-3
V: TRBV9
DNA: TGTGCCAGCAGCGTAGGCTGGACTAGCTTAGATACGCAGTATTTT
CDR3: CASSVGWTSLDTQYF

D: .
size: once
length: 13
J: TRBJ1-2
V: TRBV7-9
DNA: TGTGCCAGCAGCTTAGGCAGGGGCTATGGCTACACCTTC
CDR3: CASSLGRGYGYTF

D: .
size: .
length: 15
J: TRBJ1-2
V: TRBV9
DNA: TGTGCCAGCAGCTCAACGGCCCAGGTGGCTGGTGGCTACACCTTC
CDR3: CASSSTAQVAGGYTF

D: .
size: once
length: 12
J: TRBJ1-2
V: TRBV19
DNA: TGTGCCAGTAGGGCAGGTCCGTATGGCTACACCTTC
CDR3: CASRAGPYGYTF

D: .
size: .
length: 16
J: TRBJ1-2
V: TRBV4-2
DNA: TGTGCCAGCAGCCCCCGCAGGGAGGGAAACGACTTGGGCTACACCTTC
CDR3: CASSPRREGNDLGYTF

D: .
size: .
length: 13
J: TRBJ2-7
V: TRBV27
DNA: TGTGCCAGCAGTTTAAGGAGCACCTACGAGCAGTACTTC
CDR3: CASSLRSTYEQYF

D: TRBD1
size: once
length: 14
J: TRBJ2-1
V: TRBV2
DNA: TGTGCCAGCAGTGAACGGACAGGGCTAAATGAGCAGTTCTTC
CDR3: CASSERTGLNEQFF

D: .
size: .
length: 15
J: TRBJ1-2
V: TRBV2
DNA: TGTGCCAGCAGCCTAGACAGGACGATTAACTATGGCTACACCTTC
CDR3: CASSLDRTINYGYTF

D: TRBD1
size: .
length: 14
J: TRBJ2-1
V: TRBV11-2
DNA: TGTGCCAGCAGCTCTGGGACAGGGGTGAATGAGCAGTTCTTC
CDR3: CASSSGTGVNEQFF

D: TRBD2
size: .
length: 14
J: TRBJ2-3
V: TRBV6-5
DNA: TGTGCCAGCAGTACTAGCGGGGGGTTTCGTTCGCAGTATTTT
CDR3: CASSTSGGFRSQYF

D: TRBD1
size: .
length: 16
J: TRBJ1-2
V: TRBV5-4
DNA: TGTGCCAGCAGCCCTCCAACCGGGACAGGGGACGGTGGCTACACCTTC
CDR3: CASSPPTGTGDGGYTF

D: .
size: .
length: 14
J: TRBJ2-7
V: TRBV12-5
DNA: TGTGCCACAACACCGGGACACGGCTCCTACGAGCAGTACTTC
CDR3: CATTPGHGSYEQYF

D: .
size: .
length: 11
J: TRBJ2-6
V: TRBV10-3
DNA: TGTGCCATCAGTGAGGGCCGCGTCCTGACTTTC
CDR3: CAISEGRVLTF

D: .
size: .
length: 13
J: TRBJ2-5
V: TRBV11-2
DNA: TGTGCCAGCAGCTTGGGACACCGAGAGACCCAGTACTTC
CDR3: CASSLGHRETQYF

D: .
size: .
length: 12
J: TRBJ1-2
V: TRBV29-1
DNA: TGCAGCGTTTCCGACAGGACCTATGGCTACACCTTC
CDR3: CSVSDRTYGYTF

D: .
size: .
length: 14
J: TRBJ1-2
V: TRBV5-4
DNA: TGTGCCAGCAGCTTCCCGTACAATAACTATGGCTACACCTTC
CDR3: CASSFPYNNYGYTF

D: TRBD1
size: .
length: 14
J: TRBJ1-2
V: TRBV6-4
DNA: TGTGCCAGCAGTGACGGGACAGGAAACTATGGCTACACCTTC
CDR3: CASSDGTGNYGYTF

D: TRBD1
size: .
length: 15
J: TRBJ1-5
V: TRBV6-5
DNA: TGTGCCAGCAGTTACTCTGCAGGGGGCCATCAGCCCCAGCATTTT
CDR3: CASSYSAGGHQPQHF

D: TRBD2
size: .
length: 16
J: TRBJ2-3
V: TRBV18
DNA: TGTGCCAGCTCACCACGCCTAGCGGGGATCACAGATACGCAGTATTTT
CDR3: CASSPRLAGITDTQYF

D: TRBD1
size: .
length: 15
J: TRBJ2-3
V: TRBV5-4
DNA: TGTGCCAGCAGCTTGGGGGGACAGCAGGGAGATACGCAGTATTTT
CDR3: CASSLGGQQGDTQYF

D: .
size: .
length: 14
J: TRBJ1-5
V: TRBV6-1
DNA: TGTGCCAGCAGTGAAGCGCTCTCAGATCAGCCCCAGCATTTT
CDR3: CASSEALSDQPQHF

D: .
size: once
length: 14
J: TRBJ2-2
V: TRBV3-1/TRBV3-2
DNA: TGTGCCAGCAGCCCGACAGGGAACACCGGGGAGCTGTTTTTT
CDR3: CASSPTGNTGELFF

D: .
size: .
length: 14
J: TRBJ2-3
V: TRBV6-5
DNA: TGTGCCAGCAGTTACCTACGCGGTACAGATACGCAGTATTTT
CDR3: CASSYLRGTDTQYF

D: .
size: .
length: 15
J: TRBJ1-5
V: TRBV6-5
DNA: TGTGCCAGCAGGGGGCAGGGGCTATTCAATCAGCCCCAGCATTTT
CDR3: CASRGQGLFNQPQHF

D: .
size: .
length: 15
J: TRBJ2-3
V: TRBV7-6
DNA: TGTGCCAGCAGCCTACGGCCACTAGACACAGATACGCAGTATTTT
CDR3: CASSLRPLDTDTQYF

D: .
size: once
length: 12
J: TRBJ2-5
V: TRBV5-1
DNA: TGCGCCAGCAGTCATTCGGAGGAGACCCAGTACTTC
CDR3: CASSHSEETQYF

D: TRBD1
size: .
length: 15
J: TRBJ1-4
V: TRBV6-5
DNA: TGTGCCAGCAGTCCGGGACAGTCAAAAAATGAAAAACTGTTTTTT
CDR3: CASSPGQSKNEKLFF

D: .
size: .
length: 12
J: TRBJ1-1
V: TRBV7-9
DNA: TGTGCCAGCAGCTTAGAAGACAGGGAAGCTTTCTTT
CDR3: CASSLEDREAFF

D: .
size: .
length: 15
J: TRBJ1-2
V: TRBV19
DNA: TGTGCCAGTAGTAGAGGAGACGCACAGGGATATGGCTACACCTTC
CDR3: CASSRGDAQGYGYTF

D: TRBD1
size: .
length: 21
J: TRBJ1-3
V: TRBV27
DNA: TGTGCCAGCAGTTTAAAAATAAAAGTAGGACAGGGGTTATCCGATGGAAACACCATATATTTT
CDR3: CASSLKIKVGQGLSDGNTIYF

D: TRBD2
size: .
length: 14
J: TRBJ2-1
V: TRBV4-1
DNA: TGCGCCAGCCGCAGGACTAGCTCCTACAATGAGCAGTTCTTC
CDR3: CASRRTSSYNEQFF

D: .
size: .
length: 16
J: TRBJ1-3
V: TRBV6-1
DNA: TGTGCCAGCAGTGATAGCCACCCAGCCTCTGGAAACACCATATATTTT
CDR3: CASSDSHPASGNTIYF

D: .
size: .
length: 14
J: TRBJ2-2
V: TRBV7-9
DNA: TGTGCCAGCAGCACGCGTCAGGGTGACGGGGAGCTGTTTTTT
CDR3: CASSTRQGDGELFF

D: .
size: .
length: 15
J: TRBJ1-5
V: TRBV5-4
DNA: TGTGCCAGCAGCTTTGGGGGAGGAGGCAATCAGCCCCAGCATTTT
CDR3: CASSFGGGGNQPQHF

D: .
size: .
length: 13
J: TRBJ2-2
V: TRBV12-3/TRBV12-4
DNA: TGTGCCAGCGCTAGCACTCTCACCGGGGAGCTGTTTTTT
CDR3: CASASTLTGELFF

D: TRBD1
size: once
length: 15
J: TRBJ2-2
V: TRBV6-5
DNA: TGTGCCAGCAGTCTTCGACAGGGGAACACCGGGGAGCTGTTTTTT
CDR3: CASSLRQGNTGELFF